These 8 T cell receptor beta chains were all obtained from the same sample, sequenced in a study of blood T cell repertoires in COVID-19. Generated by immunoSEQ multiplex PCR, the TCRdb table keeps only in-frame clones and is missing some. The data contain 150,000 or so clones, over 60% of them singletons. The sequenced sample consisted of PBMCs or T cells enriched from blood (not recorded which). These receptors all come from a woman aged 45-60 years who had recovered from COVID-19.

This chain links TRBV11-3 with TRBJ2-1; TRBD2 matches at 11 bases. The CDR3 is 16 residues long. Losses at the gene ends were 2 bases for V and 7 bases for J; bases not matched to a gene: 7. CDR1 and CDR2 (germline): SGHNT, YENEEA. The CDR3 DNA reads TGTGCCAGCAGCTTAATTCTAGCGGGGGGACGGAATGAGCAGTTCTTC. Protein product: CASSLILAGGRNEQFF.

V is TRBV6-1 and J is TRBJ2-6; D not certain. Germline CDR1 is MNHNS and CDR2 is SASEGT. V was clipped by 3 bases and J by 0 bases, with 6 bases between them. This CDR3 region has 15 residues. The CDR3 here is CASSEQDSGANVLTF. As DNA, the CDR3 is TGTGCCAGCAGTGAGCAGGACTCTGGGGCCAACGTCCTGACTTTC.

The chain uses TRBV6-5 and TRBJ2-7; 9 bases match TRBD2. The V segment lost 2 bases and the J segment 6 bases; nucleotides outside the gene matches: 5. The CDR3 is made up of 14 amino acids. CDR1 MNHEY and CDR2 SVGAGI come from the germline V gene. The CDR3 DNA sequence: TGTGCCAGCAGTTACGCGGGAGGGCCAGCCGAGCAGTACTTC. Translation: CASSYAGGPAEQYF.

The chain is built from TRBV4-2 and TRBJ1-2; 10 bases map to TRBD1. Germline CDR1 reads LGHNA; CDR2 reads YNFKEQ. J lost 7 bases, V lost 6 bases, and 11 bases had no gene match. CDR3 length: 15 amino acids. As DNA, the CDR3 is TGTGCCAGCAGTGCAAGAGGGGACAGGGGAGGTGGCTACACCTTC. Residues: CASSARGDRGGGYTF.

In this sample, this clone turned up a few times. This chain links TRBV10-2 with TRBJ2-7; 7 nucleotides align to TRBD1. This CDR3 is built from 14 residues. The junction had 13 bases not matched to a gene; V was cut back by 7 bases and J by 7 bases. CDR1 is WSHSY, CDR2 SAAADI, per germline. The CDR3 nucleotides read TGCGCCAGCAACAGGGGTCCCAGCGTGGGGGAGCAGTACTTC. It encodes CASNRGPSVGEQYF.

There are a few counts of this clone. The rearrangement uses TRBV30 and TRBJ1-2, with 11 bases fitting TRBD1. This CDR3 is 13 amino acids long. Germline-derived CDR1 and CDR2 are GTSNPN and SVGIG (reference sequence). V shed 8 bases, J shed 7 bases, and the junction held 9 bases outside the gene matches. CDR3 loop: CAHRTGGESGYTF. DNA for the CDR3: TGTGCCCATCGGACAGGGGGCGAGAGTGGCTACACCTTC.

This clone was detected a few times. The J gene is TRBJ1-1, the V gene TRBV12-5; 10 positions agree with TRBD1. The CDR3 length is 15 residues. Germline CDR1 is LGHNT and CDR2 is FRNRAP. Unmatched junction bases numbered 7, after V lost 6 bases and J lost 3 bases. CDR3 residues: CASGRTGQGDTEAFF. In DNA form, the CDR3 reads TGTGCTAGTGGACGCACCGGACAGGGGGACACTGAAGCTTTCTTT.

The chain uses TRBV27 and TRBJ1-1; D gene uncertain. The V end was cut by 6 bases, the J end by 1 base, with 9 bases between. The CDR3 runs 13 residues. Germline values: CDR1 MNHEY, CDR2 SMNVEV (reference sequence). For the CDR3, the DNA is TGTGCCAGCAGCTTAAACAGGAACACTGAAGCTTTCTTT. Its protein product is CASSLNRNTEAFF.